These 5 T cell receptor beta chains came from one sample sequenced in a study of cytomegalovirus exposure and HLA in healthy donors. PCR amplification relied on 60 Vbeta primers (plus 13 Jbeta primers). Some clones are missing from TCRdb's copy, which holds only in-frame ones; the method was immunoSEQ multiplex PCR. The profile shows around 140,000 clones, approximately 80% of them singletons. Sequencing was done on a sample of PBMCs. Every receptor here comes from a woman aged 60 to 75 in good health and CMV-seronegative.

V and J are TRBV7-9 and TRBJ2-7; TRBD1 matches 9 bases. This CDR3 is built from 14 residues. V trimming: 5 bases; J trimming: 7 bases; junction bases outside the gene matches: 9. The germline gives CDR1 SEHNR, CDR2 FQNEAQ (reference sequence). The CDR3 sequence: CASSHRDRAWEQYF. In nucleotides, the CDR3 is TGTGCCAGCAGCCACCGGGACAGGGCGTGGGAGCAGTACTTC.

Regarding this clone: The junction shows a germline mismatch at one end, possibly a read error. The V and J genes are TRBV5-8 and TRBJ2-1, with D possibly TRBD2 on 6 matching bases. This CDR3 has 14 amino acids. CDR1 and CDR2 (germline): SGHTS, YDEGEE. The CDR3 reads CTSSLRRGPNEQFF. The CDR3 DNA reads TGTACCAGCAGCTTGCGGCGGGGCCCCAATGAGCAGTTCTTC.

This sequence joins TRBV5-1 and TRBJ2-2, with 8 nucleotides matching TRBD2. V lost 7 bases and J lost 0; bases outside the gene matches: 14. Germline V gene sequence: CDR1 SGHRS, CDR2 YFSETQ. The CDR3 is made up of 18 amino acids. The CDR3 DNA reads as TGCGCCAGCGTCCGGGGGCTGCGGGGGGAATCGAACACCGGGGAGCTGTTTTTT. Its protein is CASVRGLRGESNTGELFF.

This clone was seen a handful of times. Here the CDR3 reads CASSLLALIRDEQFF. CDR3 coding DNA: TGTGCCAGCAGCTTACTAGCGTTGATTAGGGATGAGCAGTTCTTC. This chain joins TRBV7-9 and TRBJ2-1, with D perhaps matching TRBD2 (6 bases). Germline V lookup: CDR1 SEHNR, CDR2 FQNEAQ (reference sequence). This CDR3 spans 15 amino acids. Trimming pared 2 bases from V and 8 bases from J, leaving 16 bases between.

In DNA form, the CDR3 reads TGTGCCAGCAGCCCCAGCGGGGGGGTACCCGAGCAGTACTTC. This codes for CASSPSGGVPEQYF. The V call is TRBV28, the J call TRBJ2-7; TRBD2 agrees at 10 bases. There are 14 residues in the CDR3. V shed 6 bases, J shed 6 bases, and the junction held 8 bases outside the gene matches. The germline V gene encodes CDR1 MDHEN and CDR2 SYDVKM.